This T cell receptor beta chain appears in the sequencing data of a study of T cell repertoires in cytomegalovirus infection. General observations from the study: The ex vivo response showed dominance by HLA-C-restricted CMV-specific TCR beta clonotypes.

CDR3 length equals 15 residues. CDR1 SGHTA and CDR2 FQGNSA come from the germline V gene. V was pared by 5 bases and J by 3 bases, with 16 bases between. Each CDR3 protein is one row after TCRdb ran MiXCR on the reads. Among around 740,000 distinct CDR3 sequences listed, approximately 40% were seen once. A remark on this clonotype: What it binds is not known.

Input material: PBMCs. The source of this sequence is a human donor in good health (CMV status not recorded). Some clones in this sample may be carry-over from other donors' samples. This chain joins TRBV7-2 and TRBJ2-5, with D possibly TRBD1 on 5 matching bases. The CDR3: CASSPVRQNEETQYF. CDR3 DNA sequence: TGTGCCAGCAGCCCCGTTAGACAGAATGAAGAGACCCAGTACTTC.